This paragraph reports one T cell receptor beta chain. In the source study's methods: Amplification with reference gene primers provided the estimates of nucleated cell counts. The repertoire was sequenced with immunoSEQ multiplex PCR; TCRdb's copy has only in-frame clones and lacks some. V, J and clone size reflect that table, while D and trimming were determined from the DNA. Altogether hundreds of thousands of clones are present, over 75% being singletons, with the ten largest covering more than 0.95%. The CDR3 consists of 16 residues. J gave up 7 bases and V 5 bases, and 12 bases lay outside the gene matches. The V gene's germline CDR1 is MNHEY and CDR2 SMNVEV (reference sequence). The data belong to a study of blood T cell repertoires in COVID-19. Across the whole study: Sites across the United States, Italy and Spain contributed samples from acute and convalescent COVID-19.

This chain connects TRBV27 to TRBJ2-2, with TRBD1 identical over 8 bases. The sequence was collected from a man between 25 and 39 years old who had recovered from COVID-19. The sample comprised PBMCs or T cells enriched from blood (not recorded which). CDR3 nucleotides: TGTGCCAGCAGTCAACCGGGGCTACAGGGGGTCGGGGAGCTGTTTTTT. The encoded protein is CASSQPGLQGVGELFF.